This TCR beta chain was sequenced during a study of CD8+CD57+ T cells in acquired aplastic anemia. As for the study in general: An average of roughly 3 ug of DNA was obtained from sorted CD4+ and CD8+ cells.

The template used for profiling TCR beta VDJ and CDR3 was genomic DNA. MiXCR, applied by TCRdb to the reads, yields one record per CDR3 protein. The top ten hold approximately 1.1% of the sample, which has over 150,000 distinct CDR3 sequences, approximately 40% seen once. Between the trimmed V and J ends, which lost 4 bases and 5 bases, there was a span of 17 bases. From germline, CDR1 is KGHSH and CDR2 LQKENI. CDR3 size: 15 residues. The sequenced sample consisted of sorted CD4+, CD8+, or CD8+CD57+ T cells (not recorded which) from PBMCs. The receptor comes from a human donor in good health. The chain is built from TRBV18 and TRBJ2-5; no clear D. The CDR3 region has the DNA TGTGCCAGCTCACATCCAGAGAAGACCGCCGAGACCCAGTACTTC. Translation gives CASSHPEKTAETQYF.